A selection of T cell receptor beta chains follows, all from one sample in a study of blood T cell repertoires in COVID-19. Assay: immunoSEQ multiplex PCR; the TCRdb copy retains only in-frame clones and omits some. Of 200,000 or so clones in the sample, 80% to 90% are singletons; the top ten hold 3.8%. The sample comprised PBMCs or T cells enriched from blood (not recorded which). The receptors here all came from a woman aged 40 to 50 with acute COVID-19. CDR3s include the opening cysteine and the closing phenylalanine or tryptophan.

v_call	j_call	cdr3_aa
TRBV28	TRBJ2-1	CASIPRGGPNEQFF
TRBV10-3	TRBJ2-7	CAISPGTGEREQYF
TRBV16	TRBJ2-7	CASSQSYYEQYF
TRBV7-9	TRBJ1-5	CASSLGRENSNQPQHF
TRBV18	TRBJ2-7	CASSGRQGNYEQYF
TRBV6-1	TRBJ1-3	CASSEHRDGNTIYF
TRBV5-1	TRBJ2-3	CASSLALARTDTQYF
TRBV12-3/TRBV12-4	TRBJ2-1	CASSFVSYNEQFF
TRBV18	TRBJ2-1	CASSPQETGGGDEQFF
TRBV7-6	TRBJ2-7	CASSRTSGAYEQYF
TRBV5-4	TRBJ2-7	CASSPAGRGSSYEQYF
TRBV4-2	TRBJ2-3	CASSQGTSGGGSGTDTQYF
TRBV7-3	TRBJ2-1	CASTRRGGSSYNEQFF
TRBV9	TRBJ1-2	CASSVAPGGRIYGYTF
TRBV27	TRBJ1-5	CASSPRLGNQPQHF
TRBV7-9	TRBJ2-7	CASSWGAYEQYF
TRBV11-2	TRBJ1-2	CASSPDTYGYTF
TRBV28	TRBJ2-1	CASSSYRQAYNEQFF
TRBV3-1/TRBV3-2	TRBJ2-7	CASSQKDRDLSYEQYF
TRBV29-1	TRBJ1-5	CSVLGGSNQPQHF
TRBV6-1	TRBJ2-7	CASSGTGISLGRSAEQYF
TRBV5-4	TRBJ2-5	CASSPEVWAGDWETQYF
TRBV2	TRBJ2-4	CASRAPRLAKNIQYF
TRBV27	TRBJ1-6	CASSHRTGGNSPLHF
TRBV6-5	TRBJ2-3	CAMDRATDTQYF
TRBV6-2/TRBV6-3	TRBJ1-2	CASSPRGGSGYTF
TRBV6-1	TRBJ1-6	CASSERSPSRESPLHF
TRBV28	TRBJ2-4	CASSQGGGSGGIQYF
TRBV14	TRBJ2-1	CASSQERPGLSSGEFF
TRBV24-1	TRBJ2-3	CATSDGGPSTDTQYF
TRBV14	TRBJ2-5	CASSQNSQETQYF
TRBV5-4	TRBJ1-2	CASSYQTGIYGYTF
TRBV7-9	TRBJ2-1	CASSPLLAGGSNEQFF
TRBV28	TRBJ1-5	CASSLFRTGVDQPQHF
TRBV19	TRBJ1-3	CASSIFGRTSGNTIYF
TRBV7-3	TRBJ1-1	CASSPGHAVNTEAFF
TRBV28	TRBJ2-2	CASSSYHHRGQDTGELFF
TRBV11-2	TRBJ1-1	CASSKTGGAIEAFF
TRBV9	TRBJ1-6	CASSGGVNSPLHF
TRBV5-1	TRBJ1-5	CASRLTGDSNQPQHF
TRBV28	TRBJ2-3	CASTVTPWTGENTQYF
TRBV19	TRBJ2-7	CASSRTSESLTYEQYF
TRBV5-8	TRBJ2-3	CASSLERRRSTDTQYF
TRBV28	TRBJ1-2	CASSSGDIYGYTF
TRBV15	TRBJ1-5	CATSRGQGVISPQHF
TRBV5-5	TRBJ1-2	CASSLGGLDGYTF
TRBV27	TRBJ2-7	CASSSGVGPYEQYF
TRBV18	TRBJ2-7	CASSRGQGYEQYF
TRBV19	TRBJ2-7	CASGAGGGTYEQYF
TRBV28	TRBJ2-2	CASQSPLGGPDTGELFF
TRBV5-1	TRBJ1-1	CASSLLEVATEAFF